The 19 T cell receptor beta chains in this list originate from one sample, sequenced in a study of T cells expressing NK-cell markers. With the 5' RACE reads reprocessed, TCRdb shows one record per CDR3 protein and no DNA. Here the sample table reports about 8,000 distinct CDR3 sequences. Material for sequencing was blood T cells: a sorted CD56 or NKG2C T cell subset, CD4+ or CD8+ T cells, or bulk PBMC T cells (not recorded which). All receptors come from a man younger than 30 in good health.

This rearrangement joins TRBV11-2 to TRBJ1-4. This CDR3 region has 14 residues. Germline CDR1 and CDR2: SGHAT and FQNNGV. CDR3 loop: CASSRVGLNEKLFF.

The chain employs TRBV6-5 and TRBJ1-2. The CDR3 is 13 amino acids. Germline V gene sequence: CDR1 MNHEY, CDR2 SVGAGI. The CDR3 region is CASSYLGGYGYTF.

The chain is built from TRBV27 and TRBJ2-5; as DNA is missing, the TRBD1 call by TCRdb cannot be tested. Looked up from germline, CDR1 is MNHEY and CDR2 is SMNVEV (reference sequence). This CDR3 comprises 14 residues. The CDR3 region is CASSRGGPSETQYF.

The chain carries TRBV12-3 or TRBV12-4 and TRBJ2-2; the TRBD2 assignment by TCRdb is unverifiable without DNA. This CDR3 is 19 amino acids long. CDR3: CASNVKPWASGTNTGELFF.

This clonotype registers medium-sized by frequency. The chain couples TRBV14 to TRBJ2-3. CDR3 length: 13 amino acids. Germline CDR1 reads SGHDN; CDR2 reads FVKESK. The CDR3 sequence: CASSQELADTQYF. The full variable domain, in which reference TRBV14 and TRBJ2-3 provide the parts outside the CDR3, is EAGVTQFPSHSVIEKGQTVTLRCDPISGHDNLYWYRRVMGKEIKFLLHFVKESKQDESGMPNNRFLAERTGGTYSTLKVQPAELEDSGVYFCASSQELADTQYFGPGTRLTVL.

The chain employs TRBV20-1 and TRBJ1-1. CDR1 is DFQATT and CDR2 is SNEGSKA in the germline V gene (reference sequence). There are 15 residues in the CDR3. CDR3 in amino acids: CSANFNQGGRTEAFF.

The genes are TRBV11-2 and TRBJ2-3; absent DNA, TCRdb's TRBD2 call cannot be checked. Per germline, CDR1 SGHAT and CDR2 FQNNGV. The CDR3 is 16 residues long. The CDR3 sequence: CASSFLPGGITDTQYF.

J is TRBJ2-4 and V is TRBV30; checking the TCRdb D call of TRBD1 is not possible without DNA. CDR1 GTSNPN and CDR2 SVGIG come from the germline V gene (reference sequence). This CDR3 has 18 residues. CDR3 in amino acids: CAWSVGLAGQRAKNIQYF. Drawing the rest from reference TRBV30 and TRBJ2-4, the complete variable domain is SQTIHQWPATLVQPVGSPLSLECTVEGTSNPNLYWYRQAAGRGLQLLFYSVGIGQISSEVPQNLSASRPQDRQFILSSKKLLLSDSGFYLCAWSVGLAGQRAKNIQYFGAGTRLSVL.

This clonotype is classed as medium-sized (0.01 to 0.1%) by frequency. The chain employs TRBV5-1 and TRBJ2-3; as DNA is missing, the TRBD1 call by TCRdb cannot be tested. Germline V CDR1 and CDR2: SGHRS, YFSETQ. This CDR3 is 13 amino acids long. CDR3 region: CASSWGHGTPQYF.

Measured by frequency, this clonotype is medium-sized (0.01 to 0.1%). CDR3 loop: CAWRLRGRSYGYTF. V gene TRBV30 combines with J gene TRBJ1-2; TCRdb's D call, TRBD1, is unchecked because there is no DNA. Germline V lookup: CDR1 GTSNPN, CDR2 SVGIG (reference sequence). This CDR3 spans 14 amino acids. The full variable domain, rest sourced from reference TRBV30 and TRBJ1-2, is SQTIHQWPATLVQPVGSPLSLECTVEGTSNPNLYWYRQAAGRGLQLLFYSVGIGQISSEVPQNLSASRPQDRQFILSSKKLLLSDSGFYLCAWRLRGRSYGYTFGSGTRLTVV.

This clonotype is medium-sized by frequency. The gene calls are TRBV24-1 and TRBJ2-5; the TCRdb D gene call, TRBD1, has no DNA to confirm it. CDR3 length equals 13 residues. CDR1 is KGHDR and CDR2 is SFDVKD in the germline V gene. CDR3 loop: CATSDFSGLTQYF.

The CDR3 is CASSQDRNSNYGYTF. The genes are TRBV4-2 and TRBJ1-2. Germline V lookup: CDR1 LGHNA, CDR2 YNFKEQ. This CDR3 region has 15 residues.

This clonotype is called medium-sized based on its frequency. The chain links TRBV29-1 to TRBJ2-1; TCRdb selects TRBD1, and the lack of DNA leaves this call unchecked. The V gene's germline CDR1 is SQVTM and CDR2 ANQGSEA. The CDR3 covers 16 residues. The CDR3 loop reads CSVEWFRGGYYNEQFF.

V is TRBV11-1 and J is TRBJ2-3; the D call from TCRdb, TRBD2, cannot be confirmed without DNA. The CDR3 consists of 15 residues. Per the germline V gene, CDR1 is SGHAT and CDR2 is FQDESV (reference sequence). The CDR3 is CASSLRGGSSDTQYF.

V and J are TRBV6-1 and TRBJ2-1. This CDR3 is built from 13 residues. Germline CDR1 and CDR2: MNHNS and SASEGT. The CDR3 sequence: CASQTGLYNEQFF.

The genes are TRBV10-3 and TRBJ2-3; TCRdb's assignment of TRBD2 cannot be checked, as there is no DNA. CDR1 is ENHRY and CDR2 is SYGVKD in the germline V gene. The CDR3 totals 16 residues. CDR3 residues: CAILATSGGSTDTQYF.

The chain employs TRBV14 and TRBJ1-4. CDR3 size: 15 residues. The germline V gene has CDR1 SGHDN and CDR2 FVKESK. The CDR3 here is CASSKTESRLEKLFF. Drawing the rest from reference TRBV14 and TRBJ1-4, the complete variable domain is EAGVTQFPSHSVIEKGQTVTLRCDPISGHDNLYWYRRVMGKEIKFLLHFVKESKQDESGMPNNRFLAERTGGTYSTLKVQPAELEDSGVYFCASSKTESRLEKLFFGSGTQLSVL.

Measured by frequency, this clonotype is medium-sized. The rearrangement joins TRBV20-1 to TRBJ2-7; TCRdb names TRBD2, which stays unverified in the absence of DNA. The CDR3 is made up of 14 amino acids. The germline CDR1 and CDR2 sequences are DFQATT and SNEGSKA (reference sequence). CDR3 protein: CSAAGTSGNYEQYF.

Frequency places this clonotype as medium-sized (0.01 to 0.1%). The rearrangement links TRBV12-3 or TRBV12-4 to TRBJ2-3; checking the TCRdb D call of TRBD2 is not possible without DNA. The length of the CDR3 is 11 residues. The CDR3: CASINGPNKYF.